Detailed here is one T cell receptor beta chain. The sample is drawn from a study of blood T cell repertoires in COVID-19. The table came from immunoSEQ multiplex PCR; TCRdb's copy has only in-frame clones and leaves some out. The sample yields about 310,000 clones, roughly 90% seen once. This CDR3 is 14 amino acids long. With 6 bases removed from V and 6 bases from J, the gap between germline ends came to 15 bases. From germline, CDR1 is MNHEY and CDR2 SVGAGI. Sequencing used PBMCs or T cells enriched from blood (not recorded which). The rearrangement joins TRBV6-5 to TRBJ1-5; D perhaps matches TRBD1 (6 bases). The clonotype was recovered from a woman in her twenties or thirties who had recovered from COVID-19. The CDR3 DNA sequence: TGTGCCAGCAGAAAGGGGGATAAAGGTCAGCCCCAGCATTTT. Its translation: CASRKGDKGQPQHF.